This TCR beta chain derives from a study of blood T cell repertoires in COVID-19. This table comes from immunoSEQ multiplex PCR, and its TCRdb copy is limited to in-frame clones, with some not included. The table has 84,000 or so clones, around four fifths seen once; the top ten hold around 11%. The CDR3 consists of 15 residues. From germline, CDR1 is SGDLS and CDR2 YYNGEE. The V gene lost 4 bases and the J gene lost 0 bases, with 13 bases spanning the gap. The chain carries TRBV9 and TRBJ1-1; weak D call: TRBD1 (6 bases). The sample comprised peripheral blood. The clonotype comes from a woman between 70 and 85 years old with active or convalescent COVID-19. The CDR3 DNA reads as TGTGCCAGCAGCACACCCGGGACAATGAACACTGAAGCTTTCTTT. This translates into CASSTPGTMNTEAFF.